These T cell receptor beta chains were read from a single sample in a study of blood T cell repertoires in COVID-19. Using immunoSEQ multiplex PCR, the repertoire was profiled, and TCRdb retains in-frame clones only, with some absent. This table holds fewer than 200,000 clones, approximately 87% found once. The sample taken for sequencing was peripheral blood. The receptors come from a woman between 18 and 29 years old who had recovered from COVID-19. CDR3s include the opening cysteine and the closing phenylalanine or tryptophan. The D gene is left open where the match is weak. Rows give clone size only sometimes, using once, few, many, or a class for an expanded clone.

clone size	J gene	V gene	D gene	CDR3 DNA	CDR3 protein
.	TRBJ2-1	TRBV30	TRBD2	TGTGCCTGGAGTTTAGCGGGAATATGGAATGAGCAGTTCTTC	CAWSLAGIWNEQFF
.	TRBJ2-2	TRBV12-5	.	TGTGCTAGTGGTTTGGTACGCAAGCAAACCGGGGAGCTGTTTTTT	CASGLVRKQTGELFF
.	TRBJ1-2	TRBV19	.	TGTGCCAGTAGTGACCGGGACTCTAGGTATGGCTACACCTTC	CASSDRDSRYGYTF
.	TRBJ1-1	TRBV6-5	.	TGTGCCGTGGGGGCGCCTAACACTGAAGCTTTCTTT	CAVGAPNTEAFF
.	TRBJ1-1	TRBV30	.	TGTGCCTGGATTCATCGGGGGGCGGCTGAAGCTTTCTTT	CAWIHRGAAEAFF
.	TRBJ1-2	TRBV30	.	TGTGCCTGGAGTGTACTAATCGGGGGTGGCTACACCTTC	CAWSVLIGGGYTF
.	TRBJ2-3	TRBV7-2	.	TGTGCCAGCAGCGGTACTAGCACAGATACGCAGTATTTT	CASSGTSTDTQYF
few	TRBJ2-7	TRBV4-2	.	TGTGCCAGCAGCCAAGATCGGCAGGTTTCCTCCTACGAGCAGTACTTC	CASSQDRQVSSYEQYF
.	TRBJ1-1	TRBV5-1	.	TGCGCCAGCAGCTTAGGATCAGGGGACACTGAAGCTTTCTTT	CASSLGSGDTEAFF
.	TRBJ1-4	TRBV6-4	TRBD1	TGTGCCAGGATTCGTATAAGGACAGGGACTAATGAAAAACTGTTTTTT	CARIRIRTGTNEKLFF
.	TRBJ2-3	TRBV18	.	TGTGCCAGCTCACTAAGTCGGGGGTACACAGATACGCAGTATTTT	CASSLSRGYTDTQYF
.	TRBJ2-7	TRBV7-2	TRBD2	TGTGCCAGCAGCTTACGACTAGCGGGGGGGCTCTACGAGCAGTACTTC	CASSLRLAGGLYEQYF
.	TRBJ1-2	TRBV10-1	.	TGCGCCACCGGGGGGAAGGGCTCTAACTATGGCTACACCTTC	CATGGKGSNYGYTF
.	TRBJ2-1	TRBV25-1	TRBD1	TGTGCCAGCAGTGAAGACAGGGGGTACGATGAGCAGTTCTTC	CASSEDRGYDEQFF
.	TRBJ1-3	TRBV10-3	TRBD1	TGTGCCATCAGGAGTCCGGGACAGGGGGAAGGAAACACCATATATTTT	CAIRSPGQGEGNTIYF
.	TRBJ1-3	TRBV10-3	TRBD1	TGTGCCATCAGTGCAGGGGGCTTAAGCTCTGGAAACACCATATATTTT	CAISAGGLSSGNTIYF
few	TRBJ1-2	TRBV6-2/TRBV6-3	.	TGTGCCAGCAGTTTTGGGGGCCTCTATTATGGCTACACCTTC	CASSFGGLYYGYTF
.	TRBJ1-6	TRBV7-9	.	TGTGCCAGCAGCTTCGGGACACCTCTCCCCTCACCCCTCCACTTT	CASSFGTPLPSPLHF
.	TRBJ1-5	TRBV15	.	TGTGCCACCAGCAGGAGGGGCAGGGGTGGGGATCAGCCCCAGCATTTT	CATSRRGRGGDQPQHF
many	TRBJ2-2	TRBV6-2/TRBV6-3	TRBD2	TGTGCCAGCAGTTATTTCAAGCGGGGATCGAACACCGGGGAGCTGTTTTTT	CASSYFKRGSNTGELFF
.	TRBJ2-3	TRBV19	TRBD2	TGTGCCACCTCTAGCGGAAGGGGAGATACGCAGTATTTT	CATSSGRGDTQYF
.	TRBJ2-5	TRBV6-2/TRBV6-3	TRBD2	TGTGCCAGCAGTTACTCTGCGGGGGGAAGGACCCAGTACTTC	CASSYSAGGRTQYF
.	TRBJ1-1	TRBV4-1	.	TGCGCCAGCAGCCAAGATTCGGGGGGGACTGAAGCTTTCTTT	CASSQDSGGTEAFF
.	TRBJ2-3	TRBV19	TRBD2	TGTGCCAGTAGCCTTCAAAGCGGGGGGAGCACAGATACGCAGTATTTT	CASSLQSGGSTDTQYF
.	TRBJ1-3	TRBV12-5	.	TGTGCTAGTGGCCTAACAGGCTCCTCTGGAAACACCATATATTTT	CASGLTGSSGNTIYF
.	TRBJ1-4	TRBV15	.	TGTGCCACCAGAAGGACAGACGATAATGAAAAACTGTTTTTT	CATRRTDDNEKLFF
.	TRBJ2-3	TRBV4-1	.	TGCGCCAGCAGCCACCCCTTGGCCCCAGATACGCAGTATTTT	CASSHPLAPDTQYF
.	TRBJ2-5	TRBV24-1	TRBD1	TGTGCCACCAGTATGAGGACAGGGACAAAAGAGACCCAGTACTTC	CATSMRTGTKETQYF
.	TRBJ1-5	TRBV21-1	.	TGTGCCAGCAGCCCACGTCTGACAGCAAGAACTAGCAATCAGCCCCAGCATTTT	CASSPRLTARTSNQPQHF
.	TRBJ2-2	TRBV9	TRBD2	TGTGCCAGCAGCCCCCGACTAGCGGGAAGAACCGGGGAGCTGTTTTTT	CASSPRLAGRTGELFF
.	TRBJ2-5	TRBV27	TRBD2	TGTGCCAGCAGTTTTCGGCAGGGGGCGCTAGCGGGAGAAGAGACCCAGTACTTC	CASSFRQGALAGEETQYF
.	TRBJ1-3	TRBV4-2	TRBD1	TGTGCCAGCAGCCAAGGAACAGGGGGAATTAATACTGGAAACACCATATATTTT	CASSQGTGGINTGNTIYF
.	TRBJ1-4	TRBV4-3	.	TGCGCCAGCAGCCAAGACGGGACACGGAATGAAAAACTGTTTTTT	CASSQDGTRNEKLFF
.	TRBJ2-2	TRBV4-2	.	TGTGCCAGCAGCCAAGCTGACACCGGGGAGCTGTTTTTT	CASSQADTGELFF
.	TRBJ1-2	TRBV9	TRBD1	TGTGCCAGCAACAAGGGACAGGGCCTCCTCTATGGCTACACCTTC	CASNKGQGLLYGYTF
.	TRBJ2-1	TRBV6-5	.	TGTGCCAGCAGTTACCTCCCCGCTAGATTGTACAATGAGCAGTTCTTC	CASSYLPARLYNEQFF
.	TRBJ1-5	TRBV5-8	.	TGTGCCAGCAGTTACAGAAGCGGTCAGCCCCAGCATTTT	CASSYRSGQPQHF
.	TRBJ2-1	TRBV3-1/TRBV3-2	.	TGTGCCAGCAGCCAAGCCCTAGCCGGGGGGCAGTTCTTC	CASSQALAGGQFF
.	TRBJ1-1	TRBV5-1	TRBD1	TGCGCCAGCAAGTATGGCGGGACAGGACGGTCTGAAGCTTTCTTT	CASKYGGTGRSEAFF
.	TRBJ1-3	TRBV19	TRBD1	TGTGCCAGTAGCCTGGGACAGGGGGCGAACACCATATATTTT	CASSLGQGANTIYF
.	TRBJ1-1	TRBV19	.	TGTGCCAGTAGTGGCGAAGGACTTATGAACACTGAAGCTTTCTTT	CASSGEGLMNTEAFF
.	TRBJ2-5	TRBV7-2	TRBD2	TGTGCCAGCAGAATAGCGGGGGGGGCAGAGACCCAGTACTTC	CASRIAGGAETQYF
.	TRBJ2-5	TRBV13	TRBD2	TGTGCCAGCAGCCGCGGGACTAGCGGGGAAGAGACCCAGTACTTC	CASSRGTSGEETQYF
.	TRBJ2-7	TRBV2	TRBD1	TGTGCCAGCAGTGCCCTTTCGACAGGGAGCGAGCAGTACTTC	CASSALSTGSEQYF
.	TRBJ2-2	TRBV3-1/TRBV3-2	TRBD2	TGTGCCAGCAGCCAAGTCGGGTGGGGAGCGGGAGGTTCCACCGGGGAGCTGTTTTTT	CASSQVGWGAGGSTGELFF
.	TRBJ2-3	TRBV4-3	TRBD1	TGCGCCAGCAGCCAAGATACAGGGGGGCGGGCAGATACGCAGTATTTT	CASSQDTGGRADTQYF
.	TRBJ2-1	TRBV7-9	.	TGTGCCAGCAACCCGACTCCCGGGGAGGTTGGTTTCAATGAGCAGTTCTTC	CASNPTPGEVGFNEQFF
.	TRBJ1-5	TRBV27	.	TGTGCCAGCAGACCAGCAGGGGATCAGCCCCAGCATTTT	CASRPAGDQPQHF
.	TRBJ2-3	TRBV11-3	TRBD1	TGTGCCAGCAGCCTCGGGACAGGGCCAGATACGCAGTATTTT	CASSLGTGPDTQYF
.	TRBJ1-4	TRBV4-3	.	TGCGCCAGCAGCCGAGGGACACTCGCAACTAATGAAAAACTGTTTTTT	CASSRGTLATNEKLFF
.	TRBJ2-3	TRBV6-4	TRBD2	TGTGCCAGCACCCCCCGGGCGGGAGACACCACAGATACGCAGTATTTT	CASTPRAGDTTDTQYF
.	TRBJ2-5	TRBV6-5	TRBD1	TGTGCCAGCAGTTATAAGACAGGGATAGGTAAAGAGACCCAGTACTTC	CASSYKTGIGKETQYF
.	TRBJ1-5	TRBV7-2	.	TGTGCCAGCAGCTTGGAACAGGCCCCTTATAGCAATCAGCCCCAGCATTTT	CASSLEQAPYSNQPQHF
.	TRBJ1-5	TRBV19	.	TGTGCCAGTAGGGTAACTGGGGGCCGGTATAGCAATCAGCCCCAGCATTTT	CASRVTGGRYSNQPQHF
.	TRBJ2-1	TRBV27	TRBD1	TGTGCCAGCAGTTACGACAGGGGGCATGAGCAGTTCTTC	CASSYDRGHEQFF